This entry lists 28 T cell receptor beta chains sequenced from one sample in a study of T cell responses to AZD1222 COVID-19 vaccine. Using immunoSEQ multiplex PCR, the repertoire was profiled, and TCRdb retains in-frame clones only, with some absent. The table records roughly 140,000 clones, approximately 87% of them present only once. This specimen consisted of peripheral blood, obtained 28 days after the second AZD1222 dose. The receptor source for this set is an adult who received the AZD1222 COVID-19 vaccine.

The chain uses TRBV6-2 or TRBV6-3 and TRBJ2-5, with TRBD2 matching over 8 bases. The CDR3 is 14 residues long. Per germline, CDR1 MNHEY and CDR2 SVGEGT. V trimming: 7 bases; J trimming: 7 bases; junction bases outside the gene matches: 11. In DNA, the CDR3 is TGTGCCAGCATCCCGAGGGCGGGAGGAGGGACCCAGTACTTC. Protein: CASIPRAGGGTQYF.

The chain recombines TRBV6-5 with TRBJ2-3; 16 nucleotides match TRBD2. The V segment lost 2 bases and the J segment 6 bases; nucleotides outside the gene matches: 2. The CDR3 extends over 16 amino acids. CDR1 MNHEY and CDR2 SVGAGI come from the germline V gene. This CDR3 reads CASSYRGLAGGDTQYF. The CDR3 nucleotides are TGTGCCAGCAGTTACCGGGGACTAGCGGGAGGGGATACGCAGTATTTT.

The chain is built from TRBV5-1 and TRBJ2-1; 15 nucleotides align to TRBD2. Germline loops: CDR1 SGHRS, CDR2 YFSETQ. V was pared by 4 bases and J by 7 bases, with 6 bases of the junction left unmatched. The length of the CDR3 is 16 residues. The CDR3, as DNA: TGCGCCAGCAGCAGTGGACTAGCGGGAGGGCCAAATGAGCAGTTCTTC. Translating gives CASSSGLAGGPNEQFF.

The chain uses TRBV30 and TRBJ2-1; D is undetermined. This CDR3 has 13 amino acids. Per the germline V gene, CDR1 is GTSNPN and CDR2 is SVGIG (reference sequence). Trimming took off 1 base at V and 5 bases at J, with 9 bases between the two ends. The DNA for the CDR3 is TGTGCCTGGAGTGGGGCGAACAACAATGAGCAGTTCTTC. It encodes CAWSGANNNEQFF.

The genes are TRBV7-2 and TRBJ1-3; 8 nucleotides align to TRBD1. The CDR3 consists of 16 residues. Trimming took 0 bases from V and 3 from J; bases not matched to a gene: 4. Germline V gives CDR1 SGHTA, CDR2 FQGNSA. This chain's CDR3 is CASSLALRGLGNTIYF. Written as DNA, the CDR3 is TGTGCCAGCAGCTTAGCGCTCAGGGGGCTTGGAAACACCATATATTTT.

The chain has TRBV5-6 and TRBJ2-5, with D perhaps matching TRBD1 or TRBD2 (5 bases each). V lost 0 bases, J lost 4 bases, and 13 bases lay in between. CDR1 is SGHDT, CDR2 YYEEEE, per germline. This CDR3 is 15 amino acids long. CDR3 region: CASSLGRGGAETQYF. The CDR3 DNA reads TGTGCCAGCAGCTTGGGACGGGGTGGGGCAGAGACCCAGTACTTC.

This clone occurred once. The V gene is TRBV3-1 (or the pseudogene TRBV3-2), the J gene TRBJ1-6; D ambiguous. The V gene's germline CDR1 is LGHDT and CDR2 YNNKEL (reference sequence). The CDR3 consists of 13 residues. V was shortened by 3 bases and J by 8 bases, with 8 bases between the two germline ends. CDR3 in DNA: TGTGCCAGCAGCCACATGCGTGATTCACCCCTCCACTTT. Translated, it gives CASSHMRDSPLHF.

The V gene is TRBV12-3 or TRBV12-4, the J gene TRBJ1-3; D is undetermined. This CDR3 is built from 13 residues. The V and J ends lost 6 bases and 4 bases respectively, with 10 bases between them. The CDR3 bases are TGTGCCAGCAGAACCACAGTGGGAAACACCATATATTTT. Amino acid sequence: CASRTTVGNTIYF.

The chain links TRBV28 to TRBJ2-1, with D perhaps assigned TRBD1 or TRBD2 (5 bases each). The germline V gene has CDR1 MDHEN and CDR2 SYDVKM. The V and J ends lost 6 bases and 7 bases respectively, with 16 bases between them. The length of the CDR3 is 14 residues. CDR3 bases: TGTGCCAGCAGGCCCCCGGGACGATGGAATGAGCAGTTCTTC. Its protein is CASRPPGRWNEQFF. Full variable domain (remainder filled in from reference TRBV28 and TRBJ2-1): DVKVTQSSRYLVKRTGEKVFLECVQDMDHENMFWYRQDPGLGLRLIYFSYDVKMKEKGDIPEGYSVSREKKERFSLILESASTNQTSMYLCASRPPGRWNEQFFGPGTRLTVL.

This clone appeared once. The V gene is TRBV9, the J gene TRBJ2-5, with 9 bases aligning to TRBD1. Germline trimming cut 0 bases from V and 3 bases from J; bases unmatched to any gene: 6. This CDR3 region has 16 residues. Per the germline V gene, CDR1 is SGDLS and CDR2 is YYNGEE. CDR3 coding DNA: TGTGCCAGCAGCGTAGGATCGACAGGGGGAAAAGAGACCCAGTACTTC. Its translation: CASSVGSTGGKETQYF.

The chain has TRBV6-2 or TRBV6-3 and TRBJ2-7; 10 bases agree with TRBD1. CDR1 MNHEY and CDR2 SVGEGT come from the germline V gene. V trimming: 4 bases; J trimming: 1 base; junction bases outside the gene matches: 10. The CDR3 covers 17 residues. CDR3 residues: CASSSLYRDRGSYEQYF. The CDR3 DNA sequence: TGTGCCAGCAGTTCCCTATATCGGGACAGGGGTTCCTACGAGCAGTACTTC.

V is TRBV14 and J is TRBJ1-4; D is uncertain. The CDR3 covers 15 residues. The V and J ends lost 5 bases and 8 bases respectively, with 18 bases between them. The germline CDR1 and CDR2 sequences are SGHDN and FVKESK. CDR3: CASSIRAKPGEKLFF. For the CDR3, the DNA is TGTGCCAGCAGCATCCGGGCCAAACCCGGAGAAAAACTGTTTTTT.

V usage is TRBV6-2 or TRBV6-3 and J usage is TRBJ2-1; 8 bases line up with TRBD2. J was trimmed by 4 bases and V by 2 bases; bases with no gene match: 13. Germline-derived CDR1 and CDR2 are MNHEY and SVGEGT. The CDR3 covers 18 residues. The CDR3 here is CASSYIGSGGLFYNEQFF. CDR3 DNA: TGTGCCAGCAGTTACATCGGCAGCGGGGGTCTTTTTTACAATGAGCAGTTCTTC.

The chain is built from TRBV19 and TRBJ2-1; possible D gene TRBD2, 6 bases. Looked up from germline, CDR1 is LNHDA and CDR2 is SQIVND (reference sequence). There are 14 residues in the CDR3. V was shortened by 10 bases and J by 2 bases, with 15 bases between the two germline ends. The CDR3 DNA reads as TGTGCCACCAAGAGTGCGGGGACCTACAATGAGCAGTTCTTC. Translated, it gives CATKSAGTYNEQFF.

The V call is TRBV18, the J call TRBJ1-3; possible D gene TRBD1, 5 bases. Germline V gene sequence: CDR1 KGHSH, CDR2 LQKENI. V lost 3 bases and J lost 0, with 9 bases in between. The CDR3 sequence is 15 residues long. The chain's CDR3 is CASSPDRVSGNTIYF. In nucleotides, the CDR3 is TGTGCCAGCTCACCCGACAGAGTCTCTGGAAACACCATATATTTT.

J is TRBJ2-1 and V is TRBV4-1; the match to TRBD2 covers 11 bases. V trimming: 7 bases; J trimming: 6 bases; junction bases outside the gene matches: 11. The CDR3 contains 16 residues. Germline-derived CDR1 and CDR2 are MGHRA and YSYEKL. This chain's CDR3 is CASNLGSGRAINEQFF. Here the CDR3 DNA reads TGCGCCAGCAATCTGGGTAGCGGGAGGGCCATCAATGAGCAGTTCTTC.

This chain connects TRBV7-2 to TRBJ2-1; TRBD2 matches at 10 bases. Germline V CDR1 and CDR2: SGHTA, FQGNSA. The CDR3 length is 15 residues. V dropped 5 bases and J dropped 4; count of bases not matched to a gene: 5. DNA for the CDR3: TGTGCCAGCAGCGCGGGACTAGCGTCTTACAATGAGCAGTTCTTC. Encoded protein: CASSAGLASYNEQFF.

The count of this clone is one. The chain is built from TRBV19 and TRBJ2-1, with a tentative D call TRBD2 (7 bases). Germline CDR1 reads LNHDA; CDR2 reads SQIVND (reference sequence). The CDR3 runs 17 residues. Between the trimmed V and J ends, which lost 6 bases and 10 bases, there was a span of 28 bases. CDR3: CASRPEKGGTLEKEQFF. The CDR3 DNA reads TGTGCCAGTAGACCAGAAAAGGGGGGGACTCTAGAGAAGGAGCAGTTCTTC.

The rearrangement uses TRBV10-3 and TRBJ2-3; TRBD2 might be the D (5 bases). Germline loops: CDR1 ENHRY, CDR2 SYGVKD. V was trimmed by 6 bases and J by 0 bases, leaving 10 bases between them. This CDR3 is built from 14 residues. The CDR3 is CAIRGLESTDTQYF. The CDR3 bases are TGTGCCATCAGAGGACTGGAGAGCACAGATACGCAGTATTTT.

The gene calls are TRBV18 and TRBJ2-4; 12 bases agree with TRBD1. The CDR3 consists of 18 residues. Per germline, CDR1 KGHSH and CDR2 LQKENI. After removal of 1 base from V and 0 bases from J, the junction contained 4 bases not matched to a gene. CDR3 bases: TGTGCCAGCTCACCACGGGACAGGGGGCAGGGAGCCAAAAACATTCAGTACTTC. This translates into CASSPRDRGQGAKNIQYF.

This clone was recorded once. The rearrangement links TRBV7-8 to TRBJ1-6; a weak D match, TRBD1 (6 bases). The CDR3 is made up of 13 amino acids. Germline loops: CDR1 SGHVS, CDR2 FQNEAQ. The ends were cut back, 1 base at V and 10 bases at J, with 8 bases in the middle. CDR3 DNA sequence: TGTGCCAGCAGCTTAGTTGGGGGCTCACCCCTCCACTTT. This sequence encodes CASSLVGGSPLHF.

The chain has TRBV5-6 and TRBJ2-1; D ambiguous. CDR1 is SGHDT and CDR2 is YYEEEE in the germline V gene. The CDR3 covers 13 residues. V was clipped by 5 bases and J by 8 bases, with 14 bases between them. The CDR3 DNA follows: TGTGCCAGCAGTTTCGAATCAACTCATGAGCAGTTCTTC. This translates into CASSFESTHEQFF.

The DNA for the CDR3 is TGTGCCAGCAGCTTAGCGCTGGGGATAAGCTCCTACGAGCAGTACTTC. Translation gives CASSLALGISSYEQYF. V gene TRBV7-8 combines with J gene TRBJ2-7, with D hard to call. The CDR3 spans 16 residues. The ends were cut back, 0 bases at V and 0 bases at J, with 12 bases in the middle. Germline V lookup: CDR1 SGHVS, CDR2 FQNEAQ.

V and J are TRBV6-1 and TRBJ1-2, with no clear D. Germline V lookup: CDR1 MNHNS, CDR2 SASEGT. This CDR3 region has 14 residues. V lost 1 base and J lost 5, with 11 bases in between. CDR3 sequence: CASSEVGKPYGYTF. CDR3 coding DNA: TGTGCCAGCAGTGAAGTGGGGAAGCCGTATGGCTACACCTTC.

The V and J genes are TRBV3-1 (or the pseudogene TRBV3-2) and TRBJ2-4; D perhaps matches TRBD1 (6 bases). Germline lookup yields CDR1 LGHDT and CDR2 YNNKEL (reference sequence). The V end was cut by 3 bases, the J end by 0 bases, with 12 bases between. The length of the CDR3 is 16 residues. CDR3 sequence reads: CASSHGGQLAKNIQYF. DNA for the CDR3: TGTGCCAGCAGCCATGGTGGACAGCTAGCCAAAAACATTCAGTACTTC.

The chain joins TRBV19 to TRBJ1-1, with 10 bases aligning to TRBD1. The CDR3 length is 16 residues. Trimming at V came to 4 bases and at J to 4 bases, leaving 9 bases not matched to a gene. The germline gives CDR1 LNHDA, CDR2 SQIVND (reference sequence). The CDR3 loop reads CASSKLRRTGGTEAFF. CDR3 nucleotides: TGTGCCAGTAGTAAACTCCGGAGGACAGGGGGCACTGAAGCTTTCTTT.

The CDR3 coding sequence is TGTGCCAGCAGGCCGGGACAGGGGTTCTACGAGCAGTACTTC. This codes for CASRPGQGFYEQYF. The chain is built from TRBV27 and TRBJ2-7; 10 bases agree with TRBD1. The CDR3 has 14 amino acids. Trimming cost V 6 bases and J 3 bases; bases outside gene matches: 5. Germline loops: CDR1 MNHEY, CDR2 SMNVEV (reference sequence).

This chain joins TRBV10-3 and TRBJ1-1, with TRBD1 as a possible D gene (5 bases). Deletions cut 6 bases from V and 0 bases from J, with 8 bases between. CDR1 ENHRY and CDR2 SYGVKD come from the germline V gene. The CDR3 runs to 13 residues. CDR3 nucleotide sequence: TGTGCCATCAGCGAAGGGGTGAACACTGAAGCTTTCTTT. Encoded protein: CAISEGVNTEAFF.